This TCR beta chain was recovered during a study of blood T cell repertoires in COVID-19. Libraries were prepared by immunoSEQ multiplex PCR; TCRdb keeps only in-frame clonotypes and omits some of them. The table lists some 510,000 clones, approximately 87% of them singletons, with less than 2% in the top ten. Residents of about two dozen US areas, aged about 18 to 89 years, made up the participants. The CDR3 covers 14 residues. Germline-derived CDR1 and CDR2 are SGHRS and YFSETQ. The V and J ends lost 3 bases and 7 bases respectively, with 16 bases between them. This receptor was taken from a woman in her 40s who had recovered from COVID-19. Sequenced: PBMCs or T cells enriched from blood (not recorded which). The V gene is TRBV5-1, the J gene TRBJ1-1; TRBD1 might be the D (5 bases). The DNA of the CDR3 is TGCGCCAGCAGCTCTTTCCCTCAGGGTATTGAAGCTTTCTTT. Protein product: CASSSFPQGIEAFF.